The 3 T cell receptor beta chains reported below all come from one sample, sequenced in a study of cytomegalovirus exposure and HLA in healthy donors. It was with 60 Vbeta and 13 Jbeta primers that the PCR ran. Repertoires were generated with immunoSEQ multiplex PCR, while TCRdb's copy carries only in-frame clones and drops some. The sample lists hundreds of thousands of clones; 85% to 90% were seen once. Sequenced input: PBMCs. These receptors were taken from a woman younger than 30 in good health and CMV-seronegative.

V gene TRBV27 combines with J gene TRBJ2-7; the match to TRBD1 covers 8 bases. CDR1 is MNHEY, CDR2 SMNVEV, per germline (reference sequence). The ends lost 6 bases at V and 2 bases at J; junction bases unmatched: 6. This CDR3 has 14 amino acids. CDR3 amino acids: CASSSGGRPYEQYF. CDR3 coding DNA: TGTGCCAGCAGCTCAGGGGGCCGACCCTACGAGCAGTACTTC.

To note about this clone: The same CDR3 also results from other DNA sequences found in this sample. As DNA, the CDR3 is TGTGCCAGCAGCAGAATAGCGGGGGGCCGCACAGATACGCAGTATTTT. It codes for CASSRIAGGRTDTQYF. The chain carries TRBV5-4 and TRBJ2-3; 10 positions agree with TRBD2. The CDR3 is 16 residues long. The junction had 6 bases not matched to a gene; V was cut back by 4 bases and J by 1 base. From germline, CDR1 is SGHNT and CDR2 YYREEE (reference sequence).

The chain is built from TRBV19 and TRBJ1-5; perhaps TRBD1 as D (6 bases). There are 17 residues in the CDR3. The germline V and J ends were trimmed by 7 bases and 4 bases, with 23 bases remaining between them. Germline V gene sequence: CDR1 LNHDA, CDR2 SQIVND (reference sequence). The CDR3 DNA reads TGTGCCAGTACAAACGAAAGGACAGCAAGCCGGAATCAGCCCCAGCATTTT. This encodes CASTNERTASRNQPQHF.